This T cell receptor (beta chain) was recovered during a study of blood T cells in healthy people across ages. General observations from the study: Long-lived donors exceeded aged donors in naive CD4+ cells and diversity.

With respect to this clonotype: The antigen remains undetermined.

Using a J-beta primer mix together with a sample-barcoded 5' primer, a second PCR was run for roughly 7 to 11 cycles. MiXCR, run by TCRdb on the 5' RACE reads, gives a single entry per CDR3 protein. The table shows about 680,000 distinct CDR3 sequences, with 45% to 50% occurring only once. The CDR3 consists of 16 residues. V shed 2 bases and J shed 6 bases, with 17 bases lying between them. In germline, CDR1 is MNHEY, CDR2 SVGAGI. The study drew donors from healthy Caucasian individuals in Russia aged roughly 6 to 90. No fewer than 5.5 micrograms of total RNA were isolated from every sample. This clonotype originated in a woman aged 55-69 years in good health. Material: blood. V is TRBV6-5 and J is TRBJ2-1, with D possibly matching TRBD1 (6 bases). The CDR3: CASSYGQGPSVNEQFF. The CDR3 bases are TGTGCCAGCAGTTACGGGCAGGGGCCCTCCGTCAATGAGCAGTTCTTC.